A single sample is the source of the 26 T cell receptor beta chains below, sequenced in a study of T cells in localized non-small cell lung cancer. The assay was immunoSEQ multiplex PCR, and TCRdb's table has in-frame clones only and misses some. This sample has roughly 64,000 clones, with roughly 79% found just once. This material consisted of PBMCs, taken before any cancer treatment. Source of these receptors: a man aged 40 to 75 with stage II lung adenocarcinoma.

In nucleotides, the CDR3 is TGTGCCAGCAGTTACGACGGACGGTCTCACTATGGCTACACCTTC. This translates into CASSYDGRSHYGYTF. The V gene is TRBV6-5, the J gene TRBJ1-2; D call uncertain. This CDR3 has 15 residues. V gave up 2 bases and J gave up 3 bases, with 13 bases separating them. Germline CDR1 is MNHEY and CDR2 is SVGAGI.

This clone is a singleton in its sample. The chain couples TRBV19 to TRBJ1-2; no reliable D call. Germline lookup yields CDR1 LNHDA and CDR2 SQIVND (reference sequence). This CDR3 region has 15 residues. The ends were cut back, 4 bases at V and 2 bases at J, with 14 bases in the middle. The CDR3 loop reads CASSTHHGENYGYTF. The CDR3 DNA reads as TGTGCCAGTAGTACCCACCACGGGGAAAACTATGGCTACACCTTC.

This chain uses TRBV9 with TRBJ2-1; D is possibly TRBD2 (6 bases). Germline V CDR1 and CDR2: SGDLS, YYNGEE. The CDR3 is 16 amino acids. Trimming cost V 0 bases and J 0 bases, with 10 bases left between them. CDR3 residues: CASSVGPAGSYNEQFF. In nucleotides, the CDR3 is TGTGCCAGCAGCGTAGGGCCAGCGGGCTCCTACAATGAGCAGTTCTTC.

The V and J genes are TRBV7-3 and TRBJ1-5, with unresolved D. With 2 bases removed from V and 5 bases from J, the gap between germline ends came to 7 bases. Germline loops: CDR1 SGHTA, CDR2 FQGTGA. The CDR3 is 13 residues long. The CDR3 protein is CASSLEADQPQHF. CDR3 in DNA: TGTGCCAGCAGCTTAGAGGCAGATCAGCCCCAGCATTTT.

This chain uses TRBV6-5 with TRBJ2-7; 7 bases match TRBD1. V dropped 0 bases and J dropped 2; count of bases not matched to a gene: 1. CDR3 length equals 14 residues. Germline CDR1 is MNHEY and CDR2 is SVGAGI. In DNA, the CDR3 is TGTGCCAGCAGTTACTCGGGACAGACCTACGAGCAGTACTTC. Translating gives CASSYSGQTYEQYF.

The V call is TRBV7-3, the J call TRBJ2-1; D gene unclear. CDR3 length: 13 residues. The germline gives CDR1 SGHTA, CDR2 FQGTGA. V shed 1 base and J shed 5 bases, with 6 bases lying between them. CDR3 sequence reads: CASSLMWDNEQFF. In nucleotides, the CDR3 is TGTGCCAGCAGCTTAATGTGGGACAATGAGCAGTTCTTC.

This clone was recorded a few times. The CDR3 region has the DNA TGTGCCAGCAGCCGGGACCGCCGGGAGGAGCAGTTCTTC. This gives the protein CASSRDRREEQFF. The rearrangement links TRBV6-6 to TRBJ2-1; D may be TRBD2 (6 bases). V gave up 6 bases and J gave up 10 bases, with 16 bases separating them. Germline loops: CDR1 MNHNY, CDR2 SVGAGI (reference sequence). The CDR3 loop spans 13 amino acids.

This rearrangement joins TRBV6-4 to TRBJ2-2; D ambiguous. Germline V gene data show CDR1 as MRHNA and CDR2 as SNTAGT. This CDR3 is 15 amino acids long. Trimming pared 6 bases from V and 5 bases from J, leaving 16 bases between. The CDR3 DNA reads TGTGCCAGCAGCCCCGTACCGGGCGAGACCGGGGAGCTGTTTTTT. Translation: CASSPVPGETGELFF.

CDR3: CASSLAGANYGYTF. In DNA, the CDR3 is TGTGCCAGCAGCTTGGCCGGAGCAAACTATGGCTACACCTTC. The chain joins TRBV5-4 to TRBJ1-2, with D hard to call. Trimming removed 0 bases from V and 2 bases from J, with 8 bases in between. Looked up from germline, CDR1 is SGHNT and CDR2 is YYREEE (reference sequence). The CDR3 spans 14 residues.

The DNA of the CDR3 is TGTGCCAGCAGCCCCCTCCCACCCCTCGGACAGGGCACAGATACGCAGTATTTT. Translation gives CASSPLPPLGQGTDTQYF. V is TRBV7-3 and J is TRBJ2-3, with 7 nucleotides matching TRBD1. In germline, CDR1 is SGHTA, CDR2 FQGTGA. The CDR3 length is 18 residues. Trimming removed 5 bases from V and 1 base from J; junction bases left unmatched: 15.

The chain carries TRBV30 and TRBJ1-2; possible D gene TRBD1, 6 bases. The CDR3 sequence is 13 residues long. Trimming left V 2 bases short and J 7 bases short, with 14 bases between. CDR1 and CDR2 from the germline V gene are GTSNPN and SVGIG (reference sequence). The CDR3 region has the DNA TGTGCCTGGAGTCCGGGACAAGCGTCTGGCTACACCTTC. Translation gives CAWSPGQASGYTF.

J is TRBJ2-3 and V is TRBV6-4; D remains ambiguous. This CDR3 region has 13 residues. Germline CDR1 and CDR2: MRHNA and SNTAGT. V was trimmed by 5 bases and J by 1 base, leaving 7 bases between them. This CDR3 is CASSKKGTDTQYF. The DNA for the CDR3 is TGTGCCAGCAGTAAGAAGGGCACAGATACGCAGTATTTT.

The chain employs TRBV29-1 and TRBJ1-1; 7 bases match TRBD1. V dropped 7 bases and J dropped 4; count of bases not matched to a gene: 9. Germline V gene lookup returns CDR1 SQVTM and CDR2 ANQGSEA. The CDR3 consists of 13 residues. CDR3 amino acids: CSGATGASTEAFF. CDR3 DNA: TGCAGCGGGGCAACAGGGGCAAGCACTGAAGCTTTCTTT. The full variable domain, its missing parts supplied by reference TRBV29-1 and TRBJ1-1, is SAVISQKPSRDICQRGTSLTIQCQVDSQVTMMFWYRQQPGQSLTLIATANQGSEATYESGFVIDKFPISRPNLTFSTLTVSNMSPEDSSIYLCSGATGASTEAFFGQGTRLTVV.

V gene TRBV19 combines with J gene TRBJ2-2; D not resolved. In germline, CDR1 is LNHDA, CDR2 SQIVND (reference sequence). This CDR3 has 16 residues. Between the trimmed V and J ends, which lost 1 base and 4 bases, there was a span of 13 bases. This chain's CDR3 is CASSIAYLGSTGELFF. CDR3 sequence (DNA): TGTGCCAGTAGTATAGCCTATCTGGGCAGCACCGGGGAGCTGTTTTTT.

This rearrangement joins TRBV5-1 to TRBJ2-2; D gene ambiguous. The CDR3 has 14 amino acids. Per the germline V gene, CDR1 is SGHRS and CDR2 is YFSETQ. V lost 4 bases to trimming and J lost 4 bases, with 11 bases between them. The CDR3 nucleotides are TGCGCCAGCAGCACGGGCCACCTCACCGGGGAGCTGTTTTTT. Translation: CASSTGHLTGELFF. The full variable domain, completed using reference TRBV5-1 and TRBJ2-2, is KAGVTQTPRYLIKTRGQQVTLSCSPISGHRSVSWYQQTPGQGLQFLFEYFSETQRNKGNFPGRFSGRQFSNSRSEMNVSTLELGDSALYLCASSTGHLTGELFFGEGSRLTVL.

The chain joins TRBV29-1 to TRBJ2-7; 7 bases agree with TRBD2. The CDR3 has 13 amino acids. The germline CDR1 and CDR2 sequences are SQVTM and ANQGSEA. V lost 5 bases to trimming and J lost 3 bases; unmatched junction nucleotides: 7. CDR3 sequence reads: CSVRAGPFYEQYF. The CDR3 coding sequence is TGCAGCGTTAGAGCGGGACCTTTCTACGAGCAGTACTTC.

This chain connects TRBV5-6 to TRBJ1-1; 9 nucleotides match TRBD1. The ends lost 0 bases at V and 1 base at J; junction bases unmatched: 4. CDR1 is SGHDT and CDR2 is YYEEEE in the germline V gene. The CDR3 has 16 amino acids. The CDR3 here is CASSLVPGQGNTEAFF. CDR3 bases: TGTGCCAGCAGCTTGGTGCCGGGACAGGGGAACACTGAAGCTTTCTTT.

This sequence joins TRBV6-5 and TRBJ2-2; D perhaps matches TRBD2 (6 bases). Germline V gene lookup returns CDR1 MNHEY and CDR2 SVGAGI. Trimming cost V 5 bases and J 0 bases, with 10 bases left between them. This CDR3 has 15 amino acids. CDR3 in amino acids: CASSIGTANTGELFF. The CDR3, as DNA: TGTGCCAGCAGTATCGGGACTGCGAACACCGGGGAGCTGTTTTTT.

CDR3: CASSASGIVDRTEAFF. The CDR3 DNA reads TGTGCCAGCAGCGCCTCGGGGATCGTCGACCGGACTGAAGCTTTCTTT. V usage is TRBV5-5 and J usage is TRBJ1-1; D gene uncertain. Trimming cost V 4 bases and J 5 bases, with 21 bases left between them. Germline CDR1 SGHKS, CDR2 YYEKEE (reference sequence). There are 16 residues in the CDR3.

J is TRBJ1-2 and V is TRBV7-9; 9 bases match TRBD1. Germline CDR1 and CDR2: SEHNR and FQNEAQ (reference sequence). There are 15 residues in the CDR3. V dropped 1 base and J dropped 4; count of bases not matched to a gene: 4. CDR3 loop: CASSLGQTGGYGYTF. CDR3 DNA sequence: TGTGCCAGCAGCTTAGGCCAGACAGGGGGCTATGGCTACACCTTC. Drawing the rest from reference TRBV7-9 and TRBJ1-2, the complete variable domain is DTGVSQNPRHKITKRGQNVTFRCDPISEHNRLYWYRQTLGQGPEFLTYFQNEAQLEKSRLLSDRFSAERPKGSFSTLEIQRTEQGDSAMYLCASSLGQTGGYGYTFGSGTRLTVV.

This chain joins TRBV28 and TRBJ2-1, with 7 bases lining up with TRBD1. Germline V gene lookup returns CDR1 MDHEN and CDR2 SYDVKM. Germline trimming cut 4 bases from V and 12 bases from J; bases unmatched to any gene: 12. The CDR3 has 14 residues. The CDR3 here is CASSSSLFRQGQFF. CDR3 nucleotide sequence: TGTGCCAGCAGTTCATCATTGTTTCGACAGGGGCAGTTCTTC.

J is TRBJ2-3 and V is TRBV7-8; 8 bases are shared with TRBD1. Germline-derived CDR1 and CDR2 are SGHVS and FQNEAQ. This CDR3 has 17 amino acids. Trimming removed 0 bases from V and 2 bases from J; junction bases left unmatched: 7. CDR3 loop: CASSLAPGQGFTDTQYF. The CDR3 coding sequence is TGTGCCAGCAGCTTAGCCCCCGGACAGGGCTTCACAGATACGCAGTATTTT.

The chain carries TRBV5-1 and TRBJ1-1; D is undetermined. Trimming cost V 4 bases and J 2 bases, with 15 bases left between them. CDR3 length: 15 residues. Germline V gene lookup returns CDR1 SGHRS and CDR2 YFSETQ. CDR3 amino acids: CASSLSRQVNTEAFF. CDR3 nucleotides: TGCGCCAGCAGCCTCAGTAGGCAGGTCAACACTGAAGCTTTCTTT.

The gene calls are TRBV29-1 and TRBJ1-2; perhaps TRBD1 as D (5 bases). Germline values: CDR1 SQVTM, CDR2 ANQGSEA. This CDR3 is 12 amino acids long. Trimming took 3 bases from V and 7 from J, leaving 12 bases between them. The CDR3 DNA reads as TGCAGCGTTGATTTCGGGGCCGCTGGCTACACCTTC. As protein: CSVDFGAAGYTF.

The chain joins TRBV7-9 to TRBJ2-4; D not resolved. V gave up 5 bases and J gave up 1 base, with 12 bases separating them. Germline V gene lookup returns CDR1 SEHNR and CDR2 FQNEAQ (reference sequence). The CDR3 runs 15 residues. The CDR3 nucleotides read TGTGCCAGCAGCCGAACAGACTCCGCCAAAAACATTCAGTACTTC. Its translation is CASSRTDSAKNIQYF.

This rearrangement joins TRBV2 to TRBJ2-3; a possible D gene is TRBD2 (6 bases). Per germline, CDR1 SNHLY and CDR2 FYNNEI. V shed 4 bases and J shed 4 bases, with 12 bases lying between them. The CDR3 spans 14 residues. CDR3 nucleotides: TGTGCCAGCAGTGGCCTGCGGGAAGCAGATACGCAGTATTTT. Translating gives CASSGLREADTQYF.